This T cell receptor (beta chain) was sequenced for a study of blood T cell repertoires in COVID-19. The germline CDR1 and CDR2 sequences are LGHNA and YNFKEQ. J lost 2 bases, V lost 0 bases, and 7 bases had no gene match. The CDR3 length is 17 residues. The authors' processing: For nucleated cells, counts were estimated from reference gene primer amplification. Produced via immunoSEQ multiplex PCR; TCRdb's table is partial and in-frame only. The V and J calls and clone size are taken from that table; D and trimming were inferred from the DNA. The data hold some 280,000 clones, with roughly 89% observed a single time.

The sequenced sample was peripheral blood. The sequence was obtained from a woman aged 25 to 39 with active or convalescent COVID-19. The genes are TRBV4-2 and TRBJ1-3; 7 bases match TRBD1. CDR3 loop: CASSQDPTGLAGNTIYF. The CDR3 DNA follows: TGTGCCAGCAGCCAAGATCCGACAGGGCTGGCTGGAAACACCATATATTTT.